This record looks at one TCR beta chain sequence and its context. The data derive from a study of blood T cell repertoires in COVID-19. Germline CDR1 SGHTA, CDR2 FQGNSA. Trimming stripped 2 bases from V and 5 bases from J, with 9 bases between. The CDR3 covers 13 residues. In the original processing: Amplifying reference gene primers gave estimates of nucleated cell counts. Some clones are missing from TCRdb's copy, which holds only in-frame ones; the method was immunoSEQ multiplex PCR. For V, J and clone size, that table is used; D and trimming come from the DNA. This sample yields about 230,000 clones, of which roughly four fifths are seen a single time; approximately 7% belongs to the top ten.

The chain couples TRBV7-2 to TRBJ1-1; D is unclear. The TCR was taken from a woman in her forties or fifties with acute or convalescent COVID-19. Sequencing was performed on peripheral blood. CDR3 sequence (DNA): TGTGCCAGCAGCTTAACTGAGGCGACTGAAGCTTTCTTT. Translation: CASSLTEATEAFF.